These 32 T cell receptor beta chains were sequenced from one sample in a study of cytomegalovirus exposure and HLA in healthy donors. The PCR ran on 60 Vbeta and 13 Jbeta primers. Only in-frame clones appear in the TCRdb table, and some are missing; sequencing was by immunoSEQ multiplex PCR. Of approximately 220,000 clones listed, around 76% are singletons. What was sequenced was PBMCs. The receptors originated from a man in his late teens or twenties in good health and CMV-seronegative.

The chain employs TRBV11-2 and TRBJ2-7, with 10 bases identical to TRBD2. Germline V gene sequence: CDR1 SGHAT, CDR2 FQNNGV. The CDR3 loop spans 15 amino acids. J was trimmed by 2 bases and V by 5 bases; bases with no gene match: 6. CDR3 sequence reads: CASSAGTSEAYEQYF. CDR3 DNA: TGTGCCAGCAGCGCCGGGACTAGCGAAGCCTACGAGCAGTACTTC.

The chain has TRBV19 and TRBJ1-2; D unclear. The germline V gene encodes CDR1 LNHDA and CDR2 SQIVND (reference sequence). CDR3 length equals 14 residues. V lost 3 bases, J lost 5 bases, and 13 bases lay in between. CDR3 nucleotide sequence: TGTGCCAGTAGTATTGGGTCAGGAGGGTATGGCTACACCTTC. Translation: CASSIGSGGYGYTF.

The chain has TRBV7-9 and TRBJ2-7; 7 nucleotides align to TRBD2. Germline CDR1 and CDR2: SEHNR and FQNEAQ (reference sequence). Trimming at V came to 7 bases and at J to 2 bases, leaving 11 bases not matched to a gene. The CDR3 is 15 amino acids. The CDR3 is CASNSREAGTYEQYF. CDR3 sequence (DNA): TGTGCCAGCAATTCAAGGGAAGCGGGGACCTACGAGCAGTACTTC.

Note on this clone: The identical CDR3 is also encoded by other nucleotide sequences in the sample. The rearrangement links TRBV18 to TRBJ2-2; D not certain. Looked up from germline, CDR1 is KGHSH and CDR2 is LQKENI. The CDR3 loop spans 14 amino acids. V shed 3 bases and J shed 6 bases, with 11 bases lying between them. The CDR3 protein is CASSPTEFSGELFF. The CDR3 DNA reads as TGTGCCAGCTCACCCACAGAGTTTTCCGGGGAGCTGTTTTTT.

This CDR3 is CASRGHERLAGLSSTDTQYF. For the CDR3, the DNA is TGTGCCAGTAGAGGCCACGAAAGACTAGCGGGACTCTCTAGCACAGATACGCAGTATTTT. The chain combines TRBV19 with TRBJ2-3; 11 nucleotides agree with TRBD2. CDR1 and CDR2 (germline): LNHDA, SQIVND (reference sequence). The CDR3 extends over 20 amino acids. The J segment lost 0 bases and the V segment lost 6 bases, leaving 17 bases of the junction unmatched.

The CDR3 region has the DNA TGTGCCAGCAGTTACCGTGACAGGGGAGGTACAGATACGCAGTATTTT. It codes for CASSYRDRGGTDTQYF. The chain recombines TRBV6-5 with TRBJ2-3, with 8 bases identical to TRBD1. The V gene's germline CDR1 is MNHEY and CDR2 SVGAGI. CDR3 size: 16 residues. Unmatched junction bases numbered 7, after V lost 2 bases and J lost 3 bases.

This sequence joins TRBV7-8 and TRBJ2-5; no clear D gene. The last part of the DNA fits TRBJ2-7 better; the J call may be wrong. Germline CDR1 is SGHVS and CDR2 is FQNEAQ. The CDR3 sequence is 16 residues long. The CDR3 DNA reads TGTGCCAGCAGCCAATCATGGGCACCGAGCTCCTACGAGCAGTACTTC. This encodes CASSQSWAPSSYEQYF.

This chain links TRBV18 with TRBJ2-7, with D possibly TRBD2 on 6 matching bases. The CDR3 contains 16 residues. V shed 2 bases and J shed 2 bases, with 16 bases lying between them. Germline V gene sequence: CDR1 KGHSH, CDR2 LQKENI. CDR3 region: CASSPSGGVGPYEQYF. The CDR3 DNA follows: TGTGCCAGCTCACCATCCGGGGGAGTAGGGCCCTACGAGCAGTACTTC.

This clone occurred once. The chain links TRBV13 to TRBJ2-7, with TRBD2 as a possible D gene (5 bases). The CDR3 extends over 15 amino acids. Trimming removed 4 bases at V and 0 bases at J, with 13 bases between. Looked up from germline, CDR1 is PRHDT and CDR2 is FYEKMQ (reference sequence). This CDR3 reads CASSSRGQLSYEQYF. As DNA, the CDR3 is TGTGCCAGCAGCTCCCGCGGGCAGCTCTCCTACGAGCAGTACTTC.

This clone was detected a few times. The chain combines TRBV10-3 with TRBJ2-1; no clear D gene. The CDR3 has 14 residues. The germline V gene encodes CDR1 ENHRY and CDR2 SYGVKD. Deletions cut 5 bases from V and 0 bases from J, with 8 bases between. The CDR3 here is CAISIKSSYNEQFF. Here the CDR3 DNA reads TGTGCCATCAGTATTAAGAGCTCCTACAATGAGCAGTTCTTC.

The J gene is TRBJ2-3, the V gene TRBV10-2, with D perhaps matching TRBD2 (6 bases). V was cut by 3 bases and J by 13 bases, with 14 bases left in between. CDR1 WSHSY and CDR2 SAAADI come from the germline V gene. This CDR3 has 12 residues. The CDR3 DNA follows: TGCGCCAGCAGTGACTTTGGGACTGTAAAGTATTTT. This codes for CASSDFGTVKYF.

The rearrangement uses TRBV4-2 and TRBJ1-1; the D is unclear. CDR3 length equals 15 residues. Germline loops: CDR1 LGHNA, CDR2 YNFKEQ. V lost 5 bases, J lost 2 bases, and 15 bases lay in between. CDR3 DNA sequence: TGTGCCAGCAGCTCCCCGCACACAGCTAACACTGAAGCTTTCTTT. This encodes CASSSPHTANTEAFF.

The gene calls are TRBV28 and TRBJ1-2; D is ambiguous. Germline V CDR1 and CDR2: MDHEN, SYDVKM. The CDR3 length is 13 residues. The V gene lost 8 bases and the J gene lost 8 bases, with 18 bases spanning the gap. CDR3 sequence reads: CASYQEVSGGYTF. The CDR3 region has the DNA TGTGCCAGCTATCAGGAGGTTTCGGGGGGCTACACCTTC.

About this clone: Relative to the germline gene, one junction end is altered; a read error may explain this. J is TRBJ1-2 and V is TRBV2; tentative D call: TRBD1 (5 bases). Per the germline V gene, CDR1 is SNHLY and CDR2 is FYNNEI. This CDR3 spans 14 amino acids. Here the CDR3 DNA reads TGTGCCAGCAGCCTAGGCGGGGCTGGGTATGGCTGCACCTTC. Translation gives CASSLGGAGYGCTF.

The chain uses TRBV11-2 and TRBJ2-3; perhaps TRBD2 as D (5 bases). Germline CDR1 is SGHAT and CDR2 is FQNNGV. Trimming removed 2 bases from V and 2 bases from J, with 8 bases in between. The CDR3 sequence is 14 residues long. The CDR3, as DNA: TGTGCCAGCAGCTTAAGAGGGAACACAGATACGCAGTATTTT. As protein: CASSLRGNTDTQYF.

CDR3 nucleotides: TGTGCCAGCGGGGGGATAAATGAGCAGTTCTTC. This sequence encodes CASGGINEQFF. The rearrangement joins TRBV9 to TRBJ2-1, with D possibly matching TRBD2 (6 bases). Germline V gene sequence: CDR1 SGDLS, CDR2 YYNGEE. The CDR3 sequence is 11 residues long. The V gene lost 7 bases and the J gene lost 7 bases, with 9 bases spanning the gap.

The CDR3 sequence is CASNNLGQGADTQYF. CDR3 DNA: TGTGCCAGCAACAACTTGGGACAGGGAGCAGATACGCAGTATTTT. This chain links TRBV7-9 with TRBJ2-3; 9 bases agree with TRBD1. Germline assignment: CDR1 SEHNR and CDR2 FQNEAQ (reference sequence). The CDR3 sequence is 15 residues long. Trimming cost V 7 bases and J 4 bases; bases outside gene matches: 9.

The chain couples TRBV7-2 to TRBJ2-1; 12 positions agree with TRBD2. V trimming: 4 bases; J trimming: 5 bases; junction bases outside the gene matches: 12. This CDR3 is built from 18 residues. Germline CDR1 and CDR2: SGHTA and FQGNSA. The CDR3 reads CASSSLTLAGGSNNEQFF. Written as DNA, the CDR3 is TGTGCCAGCAGCTCGCTTACTCTAGCGGGAGGGTCCAACAATGAGCAGTTCTTC.

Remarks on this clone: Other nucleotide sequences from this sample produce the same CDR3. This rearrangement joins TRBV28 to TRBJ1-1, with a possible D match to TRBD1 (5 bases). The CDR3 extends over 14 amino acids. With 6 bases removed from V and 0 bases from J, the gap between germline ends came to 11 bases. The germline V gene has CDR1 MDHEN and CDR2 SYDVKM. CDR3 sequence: CASSLTGVNTEAFF. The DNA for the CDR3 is TGTGCCAGCAGCCTAACGGGGGTGAACACTGAAGCTTTCTTT.

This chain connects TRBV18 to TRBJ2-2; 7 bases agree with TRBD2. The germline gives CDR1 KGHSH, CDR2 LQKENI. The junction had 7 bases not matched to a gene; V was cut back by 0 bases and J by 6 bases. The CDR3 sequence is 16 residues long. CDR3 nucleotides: TGTGCCAGCTCACCACCGTTGGCGGGAGTGGCCGGGGAGCTGTTTTTT. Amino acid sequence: CASSPPLAGVAGELFF.

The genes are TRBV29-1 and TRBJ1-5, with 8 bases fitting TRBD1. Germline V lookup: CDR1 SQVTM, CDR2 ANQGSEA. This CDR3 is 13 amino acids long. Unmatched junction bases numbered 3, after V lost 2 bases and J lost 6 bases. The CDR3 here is CSVEQGAGQPQHF. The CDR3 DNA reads TGCAGCGTTGAACAGGGGGCGGGTCAGCCCCAGCATTTT.

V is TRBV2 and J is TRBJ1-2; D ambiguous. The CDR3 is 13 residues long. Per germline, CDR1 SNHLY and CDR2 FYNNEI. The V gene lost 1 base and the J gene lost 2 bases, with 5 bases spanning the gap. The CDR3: CASSEDGNYGYTF. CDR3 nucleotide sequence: TGTGCCAGCAGTGAAGACGGGAACTATGGCTACACCTTC. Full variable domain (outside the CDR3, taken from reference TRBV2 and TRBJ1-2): EPEVTQTPSHQVTQMGQEVILRCVPISNHLYFYWYRQILGQKVEFLVSFYNNEISEKSEIFDDQFSVERPDGSNFTLKIRSTKLEDSAMYFCASSEDGNYGYTFGSGTRLTVV.

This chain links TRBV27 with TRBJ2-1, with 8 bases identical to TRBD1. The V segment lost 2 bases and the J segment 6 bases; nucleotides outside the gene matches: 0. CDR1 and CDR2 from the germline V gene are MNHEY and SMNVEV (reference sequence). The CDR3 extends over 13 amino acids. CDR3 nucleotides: TGTGCCAGCAGTTTACAGGGGGCCAATGAGCAGTTCTTC. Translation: CASSLQGANEQFF.

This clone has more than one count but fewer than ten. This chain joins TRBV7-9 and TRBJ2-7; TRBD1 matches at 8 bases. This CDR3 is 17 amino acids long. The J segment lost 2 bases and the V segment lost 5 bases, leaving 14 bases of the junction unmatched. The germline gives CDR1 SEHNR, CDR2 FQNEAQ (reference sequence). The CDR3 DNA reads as TGTGCCAGCAGCGCCGCCGGACAGGGCCATCCCGCCTACGAGCAGTACTTC. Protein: CASSAAGQGHPAYEQYF.

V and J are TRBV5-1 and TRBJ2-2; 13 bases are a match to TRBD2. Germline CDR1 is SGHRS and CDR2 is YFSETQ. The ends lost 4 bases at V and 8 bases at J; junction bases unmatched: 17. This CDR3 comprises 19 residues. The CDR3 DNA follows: TGCGCCAGCAGCCAGAGGATGACTAGCGGGAGGATTTGGGCAGGGGAGCTGTTTTTT. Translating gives CASSQRMTSGRIWAGELFF.

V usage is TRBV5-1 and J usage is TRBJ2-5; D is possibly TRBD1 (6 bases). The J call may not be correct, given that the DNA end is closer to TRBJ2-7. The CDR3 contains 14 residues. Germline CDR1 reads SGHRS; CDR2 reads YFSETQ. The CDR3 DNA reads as TGCGCCAGCAGCCGGAGACAGGCCTCCTACGAGCAGTACTTC. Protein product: CASSRRQASYEQYF.

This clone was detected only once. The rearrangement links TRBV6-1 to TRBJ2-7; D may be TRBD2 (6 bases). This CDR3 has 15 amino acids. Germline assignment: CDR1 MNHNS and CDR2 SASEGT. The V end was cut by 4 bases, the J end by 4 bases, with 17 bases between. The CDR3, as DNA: TGTGCCAGCAGTGTCTCGGGAGCCGCTAGGTACGAGCAGTACTTC. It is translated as CASSVSGAARYEQYF.

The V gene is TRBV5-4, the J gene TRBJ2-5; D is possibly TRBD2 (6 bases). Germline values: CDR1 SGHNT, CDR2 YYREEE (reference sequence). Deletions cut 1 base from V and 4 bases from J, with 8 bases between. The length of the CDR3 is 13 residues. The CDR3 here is CASSLQGGETQYF. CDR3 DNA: TGTGCCAGCAGCTTGCAGGGAGGAGAGACCCAGTACTTC.

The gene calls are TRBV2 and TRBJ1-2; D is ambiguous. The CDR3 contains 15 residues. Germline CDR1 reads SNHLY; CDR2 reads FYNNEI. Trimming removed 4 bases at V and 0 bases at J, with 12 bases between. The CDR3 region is CASSVAGLTNYGYTF. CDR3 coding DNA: TGTGCCAGCAGTGTTGCTGGCCTCACTAACTATGGCTACACCTTC.

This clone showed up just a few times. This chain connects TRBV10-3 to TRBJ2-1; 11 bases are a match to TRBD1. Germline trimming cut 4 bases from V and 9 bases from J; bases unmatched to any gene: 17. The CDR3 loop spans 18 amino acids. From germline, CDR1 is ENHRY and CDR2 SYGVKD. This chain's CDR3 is CAISVQTAEDRGLIEQFF. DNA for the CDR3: TGTGCCATCAGTGTCCAAACCGCGGAGGACAGGGGGCTTATTGAGCAGTTCTTC.

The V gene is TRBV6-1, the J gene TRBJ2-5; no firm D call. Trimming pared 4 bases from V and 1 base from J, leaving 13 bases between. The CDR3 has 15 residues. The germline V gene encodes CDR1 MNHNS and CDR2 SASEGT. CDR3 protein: CASSAGRLGQETQYF. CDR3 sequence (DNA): TGTGCCAGCAGTGCAGGCCGCTTGGGCCAAGAGACCCAGTACTTC.

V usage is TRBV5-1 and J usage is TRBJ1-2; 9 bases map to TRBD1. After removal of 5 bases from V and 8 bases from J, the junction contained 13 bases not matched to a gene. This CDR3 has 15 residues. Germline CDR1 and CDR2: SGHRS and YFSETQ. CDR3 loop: CASRRYQTGGGGYTF. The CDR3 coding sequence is TGCGCCAGCAGACGATATCAGACAGGGGGTGGCGGCTACACCTTC.